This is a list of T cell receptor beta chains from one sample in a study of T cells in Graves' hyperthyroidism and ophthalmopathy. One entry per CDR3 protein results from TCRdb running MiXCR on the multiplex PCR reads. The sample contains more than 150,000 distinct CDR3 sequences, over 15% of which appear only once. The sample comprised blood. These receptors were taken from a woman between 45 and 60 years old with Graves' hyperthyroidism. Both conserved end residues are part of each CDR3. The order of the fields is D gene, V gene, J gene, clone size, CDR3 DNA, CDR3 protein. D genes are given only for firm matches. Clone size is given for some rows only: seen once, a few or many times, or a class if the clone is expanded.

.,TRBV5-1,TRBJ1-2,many,TGCGCCAGCAGCGACTGGAGGGGAGGCGGATATGGCTACACCTTC,CASSDWRGGGYGYTF
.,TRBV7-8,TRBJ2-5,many,TGTGCCAGCAGGGGATCGCAGGGTGCCGGGGAGACCCAGTACTTC,CASRGSQGAGETQYF
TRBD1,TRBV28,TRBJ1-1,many,TGTGCCAGCAGTCGCGGGACAGGGTTCACTGAAGCTTTCTTT,CASSRGTGFTEAFF
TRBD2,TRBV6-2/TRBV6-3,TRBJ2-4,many,TGTGCCAGCAGCCCCCACCAGACTAGCGAGGGAACCGCGGGAGCCAAAAACATTCAGTACTTC,CASSPHQTSEGTAGAKNIQYF
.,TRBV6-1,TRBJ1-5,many,TGTGCCAGCAGCAGGGAACTGCGGCAGCCCCAGCATTTT,CASSRELRQPQHF
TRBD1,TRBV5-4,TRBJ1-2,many,TGTGCCAGCAGCCGTCCCGGGACAGGCGCCGAGGGCTATGGCTACACCTTC,CASSRPGTGAEGYGYTF
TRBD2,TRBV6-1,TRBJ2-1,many,TGTGCCAGCCGGACTAGCGGGATCAATGAGCAGTTCTTC,CASRTSGINEQFF
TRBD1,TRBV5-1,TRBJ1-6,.,TGCGCCAGCAGCCACATTATACCCCGGGACAGGGAACGTAATTCACCCCTCCACTTT,CASSHIIPRDRERNSPLHF
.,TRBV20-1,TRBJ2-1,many,TGCAGTGCTGACAGAAAGGCGTACTACAATGAGCAGTTCTTC,CSADRKAYYNEQFF
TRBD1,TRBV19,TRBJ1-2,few,TGTGCCAGTTTGCCTCAGGGGGCCTATGGCTACACCTTC,CASLPQGAYGYTF
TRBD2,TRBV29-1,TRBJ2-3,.,TGCAGCGTGCAACTAGCGGGAGGAATCACAGATACGCAGTATTTT,CSVQLAGGITDTQYF
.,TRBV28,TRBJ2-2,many,TGTGCCAGCAGTTTCGTCGGTCCCGGGGAGCTGTTTTTT,CASSFVGPGELFF
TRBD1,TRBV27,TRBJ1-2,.,TGTGCCAGCAGGGAACAGGGGCCGGGGGGCTACACCTTC,CASREQGPGGYTF
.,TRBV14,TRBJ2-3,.,TGTGCCAGCAGCCAAGATATTGGGGTCCCAGATACGCAGTATTTT,CASSQDIGVPDTQYF
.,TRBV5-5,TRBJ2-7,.,TGTGCCAGCAGCTGGGACCAAACCTACGAGCAGTACTTC,CASSWDQTYEQYF